Listed here are 15 T cell receptor beta chains from one sample, sequenced in a study of PD-1 blockade in classical Hodgkin lymphoma. Regarding time point: cycle 4 day 1 (C4D1), after five to seven weeks of nivolumab. All patients experienced relapse after autologous stem cell transplantation, and brentuximab vedotin exposure was variable. The data were produced by immunoSEQ multiplex PCR, yet TCRdb's version contains in-frame clones alone and is incomplete. The sample lists about 47,000 clones, 90% occurring once. This sample comprised peripheral blood mononuclear cells (PBMCs), obtained before the fourth cycle of nivolumab. The receptors here all came from a human donor with classical Hodgkin lymphoma.

The chain employs TRBV28 and TRBJ1-5; D possibly corresponds to TRBD1 (5 bases). Trimming pared 5 bases from V and 3 bases from J, leaving 14 bases between. The CDR3 contains 15 residues. The germline V gene encodes CDR1 MDHEN and CDR2 SYDVKM. CDR3 nucleotide sequence: TGTGCCAGCAGTCGGGACGGTGGATTCAATCAGCCCCAGCATTTT. Residues: CASSRDGGFNQPQHF.

The rearrangement joins TRBV28 to TRBJ2-7; TRBD2 aligns across 7 bases. The germline V gene has CDR1 MDHEN and CDR2 SYDVKM. J lost 7 bases, V lost 7 bases, and 13 bases had no gene match. This CDR3 comprises 14 residues. The CDR3, as DNA: TGTGCCAGCATCCCTTTCGGGGGAGGGAAAGAGCAGTACTTC. It encodes CASIPFGGGKEQYF.

J is TRBJ2-1 and V is TRBV30, with 7 bases lining up with TRBD2. The CDR3 has 17 residues. Germline CDR1 and CDR2: GTSNPN and SVGIG (reference sequence). Germline trimming cut 0 bases from V and 8 bases from J; bases unmatched to any gene: 16. In DNA form, the CDR3 reads TGTGCCTGGAGTGTCGATGAGTTCTGGACTAGAGCGTATGAGCAGTTCTTC. It is translated as CAWSVDEFWTRAYEQFF.

This clone was counted only a few times. This chain links TRBV29-1 with TRBJ2-7; TRBD2 matches 11 bases. V lost 0 bases to trimming and J lost 4 bases; unmatched junction nucleotides: 5. This CDR3 is 15 amino acids long. CDR1 is SQVTM, CDR2 ANQGSEA, per germline. In nucleotides, the CDR3 is TGCAGCGTTGAAGATCGAGCTAGCGGGAGGTACGAGCAGTACTTC. Translated, it gives CSVEDRASGRYEQYF.

The V call is TRBV6-5, the J call TRBJ1-3; D gene ambiguous. The CDR3 covers 14 residues. The germline gives CDR1 MNHEY, CDR2 SVGAGI. The V gene lost 1 base and the J gene lost 1 base, with 5 bases spanning the gap. The CDR3 reads CASSYLGSGNTIYF. The DNA of the CDR3 is TGTGCCAGCAGTTACTTGGGTTCTGGAAACACCATATATTTT.

J is TRBJ2-3 and V is TRBV19; D not resolved. The CDR3 loop spans 14 amino acids. V was shortened by 5 bases and J by 0 bases, with 9 bases between the two germline ends. The germline V gene encodes CDR1 LNHDA and CDR2 SQIVND (reference sequence). The CDR3 protein is CASSSQSSTDTQYF. In DNA form, the CDR3 reads TGTGCCAGTAGTTCGCAGTCTAGCACAGATACGCAGTATTTT.

The rearrangement uses TRBV4-1 and TRBJ1-1; no clear D gene. V shed 6 bases and J shed 4 bases, with 21 bases lying between them. The CDR3 is 16 residues long. CDR1 and CDR2 (germline): MGHRA, YSYEKL. The CDR3 DNA is TGCGCCAGCAGTTCGTCCTCCAGGCGGGAGAGCACTGAAGCTTTCTTT. Translated: CASSSSSRRESTEAFF.

V gene TRBV19 combines with J gene TRBJ2-7; 7 nucleotides line up with TRBD2. The CDR3 spans 14 residues. CDR1 and CDR2 (germline): LNHDA, SQIVND (reference sequence). Trimming at V came to 1 base and at J to 5 bases, leaving 5 bases not matched to a gene. The CDR3 loop is CASSIGWTRNEQYF. For the CDR3, the DNA is TGTGCCAGTAGTATAGGTTGGACTAGAAACGAGCAGTACTTC.

This sequence joins TRBV6-6 and TRBJ2-7; 8 bases are a match to TRBD2. V lost 0 bases, J lost 4 bases, and 5 bases stayed unmatched. The germline CDR1 and CDR2 sequences are MNHNY and SVGAGI (reference sequence). This CDR3 is built from 15 residues. The CDR3 sequence is CASSYSASGSYEQYF. The CDR3 DNA reads as TGTGCCAGCAGTTACTCTGCCAGCGGGAGTTACGAGCAGTACTTC.

This clone turned up a few times. J is TRBJ1-2 and V is TRBV5-1; tentatively, D is TRBD1 (6 bases). The CDR3 runs to 13 residues. Germline lookup yields CDR1 SGHRS and CDR2 YFSETQ. V lost 5 bases and J lost 4, with 12 bases in between. The CDR3 spells CASRVQGSYGYTF. As DNA, the CDR3 is TGCGCCAGCAGGGTACAGGGAAGCTATGGCTACACCTTC. Supplemented by reference TRBV5-1 and TRBJ1-2, the full variable domain reads KAGVTQTPRYLIKTRGQQVTLSCSPISGHRSVSWYQQTPGQGLQFLFEYFSETQRNKGNFPGRFSGRQFSNSRSEMNVSTLELGDSALYLCASRVQGSYGYTFGSGTRLTVV.

This chain joins TRBV19 and TRBJ1-1, with D possibly TRBD1 on 6 matching bases. The V end lost 8 bases, the J end lost 5 bases, and 15 bases lay between the germline ends. The CDR3 runs to 13 residues. Germline V CDR1 and CDR2: LNHDA, SQIVND (reference sequence). This CDR3 reads CASHRDWETEAFF. CDR3 DNA sequence: TGTGCCAGTCACAGGGATTGGGAGACTGAAGCTTTCTTT. Full variable domain (outside the CDR3, taken from reference TRBV19 and TRBJ1-1): DGGITQSPKYLFRKEGQNVTLSCEQNLNHDAMYWYRQDPGQGLRLIYYSQIVNDFQKGDIAEGYSVSREKKESFPLTVTSAQKNPTAFYLCASHRDWETEAFFGQGTRLTVV.

This sequence joins TRBV19 and TRBJ2-5; D unclear. Germline CDR1 reads LNHDA; CDR2 reads SQIVND (reference sequence). V dropped 5 bases and J dropped 0 bases, with 4 bases sitting between them. The CDR3 runs 12 residues. For the CDR3, the DNA is TGTGCCAGTAGTGAGCACCAAGAGACCCAGTACTTC. Translation gives CASSEHQETQYF.

The chain links TRBV9 to TRBJ2-3, with TRBD2 matching over 11 bases. This CDR3 is 16 amino acids long. Trimming took 4 bases from V and 5 from J; bases not matched to a gene: 9. From germline, CDR1 is SGDLS and CDR2 YYNGEE. DNA for the CDR3: TGTGCCAGCAGCCTTACTGCCCTAGCGGGAGGAGATACGCAGTATTTT. This codes for CASSLTALAGGDTQYF.

This chain uses TRBV28 with TRBJ2-7; no reliable D call. Germline values: CDR1 MDHEN, CDR2 SYDVKM. The CDR3 loop spans 12 amino acids. V dropped 6 bases and J dropped 3 bases, with 9 bases sitting between them. The CDR3 loop reads CASSHTYYEQYF. DNA for the CDR3: TGTGCCAGCAGCCACACTTACTACGAGCAGTACTTC.

V and J are TRBV5-4 and TRBJ2-1; no definite D call. CDR1 and CDR2 from the germline V gene are SGHNT and YYREEE (reference sequence). This CDR3 is 13 amino acids long. The V and J ends lost 0 bases and 7 bases respectively, with 8 bases between them. The CDR3 region is CASSLDGENEQFF. Here the CDR3 DNA reads TGTGCCAGCAGCTTGGATGGAGAAAATGAGCAGTTCTTC.